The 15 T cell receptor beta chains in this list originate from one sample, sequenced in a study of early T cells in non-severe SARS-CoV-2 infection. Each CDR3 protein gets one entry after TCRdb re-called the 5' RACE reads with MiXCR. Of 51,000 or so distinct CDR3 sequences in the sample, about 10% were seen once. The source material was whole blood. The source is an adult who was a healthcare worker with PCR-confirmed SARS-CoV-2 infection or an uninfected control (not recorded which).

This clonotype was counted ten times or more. The CDR3 DNA sequence: TGTGCCAGCAGCTTAGCCGGGACAGCGAACACCGGGGAGCTGTTTTTT. Protein: CASSLAGTANTGELFF. J is TRBJ2-2 and V is TRBV11-2; TRBD1 agrees at 7 bases. Germline CDR1 and CDR2: SGHAT and FQNNGV. V lost 1 base to trimming and J lost 0 bases; unmatched junction nucleotides: 2. This CDR3 is 16 amino acids long. Variable domain in full (rest from reference TRBV11-2 and TRBJ2-2): EAGVAQSPRYKIIEKRQSVAFWCNPISGHATLYWYQQILGQGPKLLIQFQNNGVVDDSQLPKDRFSAERLKGVDSTLKIQPAKLEDSAVYLCASSLAGTANTGELFFGEGSRLTVL.

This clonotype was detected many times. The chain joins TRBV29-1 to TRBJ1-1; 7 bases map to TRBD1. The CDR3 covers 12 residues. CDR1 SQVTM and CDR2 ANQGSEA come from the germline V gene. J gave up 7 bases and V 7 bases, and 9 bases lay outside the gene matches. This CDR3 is CSGSTGLGEAFF. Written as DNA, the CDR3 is TGCAGCGGGTCGACAGGGTTGGGTGAAGCTTTCTTT.

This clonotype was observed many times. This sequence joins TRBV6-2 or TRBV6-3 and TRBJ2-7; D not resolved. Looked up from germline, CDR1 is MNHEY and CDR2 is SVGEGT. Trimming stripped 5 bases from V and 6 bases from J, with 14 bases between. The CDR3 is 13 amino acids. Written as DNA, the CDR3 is TGTGCCAGCAGTCTCCTACCGACTGGCGAGCAGTACTTC. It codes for CASSLLPTGEQYF.

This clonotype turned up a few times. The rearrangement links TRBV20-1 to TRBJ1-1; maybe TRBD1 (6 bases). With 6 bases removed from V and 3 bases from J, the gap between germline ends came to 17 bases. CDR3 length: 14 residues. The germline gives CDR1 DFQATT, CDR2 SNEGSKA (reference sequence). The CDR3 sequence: CSALRDTADTEAFF. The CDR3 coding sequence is TGCAGTGCCCTCCGGGACACAGCAGACACTGAAGCTTTCTTT.

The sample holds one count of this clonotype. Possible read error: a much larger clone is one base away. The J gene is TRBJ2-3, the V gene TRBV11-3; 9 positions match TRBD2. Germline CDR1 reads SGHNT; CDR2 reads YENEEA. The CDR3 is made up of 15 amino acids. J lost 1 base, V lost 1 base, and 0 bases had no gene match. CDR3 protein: CASSLGTSGTDTQYF. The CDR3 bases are TGTGCCAGCAGCTTAGGGACTAGCGGCACAGATACGCAGTATTTT.

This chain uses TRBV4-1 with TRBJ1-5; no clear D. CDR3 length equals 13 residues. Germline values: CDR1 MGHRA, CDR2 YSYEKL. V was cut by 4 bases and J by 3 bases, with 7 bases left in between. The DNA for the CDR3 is TGCGCCAGCAGCCGGGGTTACAATCAGCCCCAGCATTTT. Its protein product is CASSRGYNQPQHF.

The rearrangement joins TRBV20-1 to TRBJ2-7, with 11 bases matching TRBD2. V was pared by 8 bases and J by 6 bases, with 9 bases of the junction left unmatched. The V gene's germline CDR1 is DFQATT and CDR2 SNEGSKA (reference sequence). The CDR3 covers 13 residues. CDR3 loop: CSRIWLAGGEQYF. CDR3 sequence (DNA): TGCAGTCGCATATGGCTAGCGGGAGGCGAGCAGTACTTC.

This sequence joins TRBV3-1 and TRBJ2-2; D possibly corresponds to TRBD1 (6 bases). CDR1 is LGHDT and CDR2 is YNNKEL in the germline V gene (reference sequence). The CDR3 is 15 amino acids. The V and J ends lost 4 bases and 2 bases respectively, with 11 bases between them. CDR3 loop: CASSPGTPNTGELFF. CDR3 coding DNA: TGTGCCAGCAGCCCCGGGACACCCAACACCGGGGAGCTGTTTTTT.

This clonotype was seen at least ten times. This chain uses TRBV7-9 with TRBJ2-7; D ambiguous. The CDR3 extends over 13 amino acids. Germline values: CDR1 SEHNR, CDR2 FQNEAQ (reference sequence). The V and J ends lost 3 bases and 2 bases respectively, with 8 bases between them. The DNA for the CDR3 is TGTGCCAGCAGCTTTCAGCAGACCTACGAGCAGTACTTC. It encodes CASSFQQTYEQYF.

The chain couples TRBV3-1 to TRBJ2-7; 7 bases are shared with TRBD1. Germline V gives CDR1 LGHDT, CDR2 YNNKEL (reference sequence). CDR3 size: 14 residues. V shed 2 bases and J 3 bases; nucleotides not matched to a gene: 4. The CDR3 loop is CASSQRDSHYEQYF. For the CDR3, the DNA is TGTGCCAGCAGCCAAAGGGACAGCCACTACGAGCAGTACTTC.

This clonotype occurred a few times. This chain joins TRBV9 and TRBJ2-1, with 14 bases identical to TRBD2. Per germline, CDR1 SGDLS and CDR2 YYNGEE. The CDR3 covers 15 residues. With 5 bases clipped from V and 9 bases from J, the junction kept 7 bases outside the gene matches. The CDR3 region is CASRSGTSGSFEQFF. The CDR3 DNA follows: TGTGCCAGCAGGTCGGGGACTAGCGGGAGTTTTGAGCAGTTCTTC.

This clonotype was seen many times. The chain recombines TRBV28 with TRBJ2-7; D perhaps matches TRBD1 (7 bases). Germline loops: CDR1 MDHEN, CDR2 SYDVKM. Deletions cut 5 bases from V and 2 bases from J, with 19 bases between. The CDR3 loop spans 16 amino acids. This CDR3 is CASSPIPGGGTYEQYF. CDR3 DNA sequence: TGTGCCAGCAGTCCAATCCCAGGGGGAGGAACCTACGAGCAGTACTTC.

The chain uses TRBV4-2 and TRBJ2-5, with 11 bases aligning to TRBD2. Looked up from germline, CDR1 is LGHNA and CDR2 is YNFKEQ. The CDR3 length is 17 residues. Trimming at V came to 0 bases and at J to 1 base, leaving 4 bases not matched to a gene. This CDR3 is CASSQDGLAGGQETQYF. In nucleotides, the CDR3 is TGTGCCAGCAGCCAAGATGGGCTAGCGGGGGGCCAAGAGACCCAGTACTTC.

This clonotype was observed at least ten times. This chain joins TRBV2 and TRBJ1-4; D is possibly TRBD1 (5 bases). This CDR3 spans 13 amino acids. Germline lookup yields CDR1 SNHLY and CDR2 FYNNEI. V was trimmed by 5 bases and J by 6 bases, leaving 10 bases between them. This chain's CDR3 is CASSPGTDEKLFF. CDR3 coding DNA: TGTGCCAGCAGTCCCGGGACTGATGAAAAACTGTTTTTT.

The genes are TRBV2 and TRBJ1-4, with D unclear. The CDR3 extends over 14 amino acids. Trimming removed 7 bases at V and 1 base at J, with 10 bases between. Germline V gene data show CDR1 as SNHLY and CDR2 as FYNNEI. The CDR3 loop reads CASTREETNEKLFF. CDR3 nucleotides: TGTGCCAGCACTCGAGAAGAAACTAATGAAAAACTGTTTTTT. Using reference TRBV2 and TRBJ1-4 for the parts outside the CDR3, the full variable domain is EPEVTQTPSHQVTQMGQEVILRCVPISNHLYFYWYRQILGQKVEFLVSFYNNEISEKSEIFDDQFSVERPDGSNFTLKIRSTKLEDSAMYFCASTREETNEKLFFGSGTQLSVL.